The present entry profiles one TCR beta chain with its context. Its antigen is not identified. The donors, healthy adults who were HIV-negative, had experienced no recent acute infections or vaccinations. It was into CD45RA+ naive and CD45RA-negative memory subsets that the CD4+ cells were split. The sample comes from a study of shared clonotypes between healthy human individuals. Method: immunoSEQ multiplex PCR; TCRdb's copy keeps in-frame clones and lacks some. The data contain approximately 2.1 million clones, 93% of them seen just once; the ten biggest clones take up under 0.45%. CDR3 length: 13 residues. CDR1 and CDR2 from the germline V gene are WNHNN and SYGVQD (reference sequence). The V gene lost 7 bases and the J gene lost 8 bases, with 17 bases spanning the gap. Whole-study results and caveats: Rarefaction revealed incomplete sorted-subset sequencing despite large depth. Researchers sampled blood only, noting tissue repertoires likely differ.

The sample consisted of naive CD4+ T cells from PBMCs. Subset denoted: CD45RA+ positively selected. This TCR was sampled from a man aged 18 to 30 in good health. Some clones in this sample may be carry-over from other donors' samples. This sequence joins TRBV10-1 and TRBJ1-1; D remains unclear. CDR3 in amino acids: CASTPVLGSEAFF. CDR3 sequence (DNA): TGCGCCAGCACCCCTGTTTTAGGCAGCGAAGCTTTCTTT.